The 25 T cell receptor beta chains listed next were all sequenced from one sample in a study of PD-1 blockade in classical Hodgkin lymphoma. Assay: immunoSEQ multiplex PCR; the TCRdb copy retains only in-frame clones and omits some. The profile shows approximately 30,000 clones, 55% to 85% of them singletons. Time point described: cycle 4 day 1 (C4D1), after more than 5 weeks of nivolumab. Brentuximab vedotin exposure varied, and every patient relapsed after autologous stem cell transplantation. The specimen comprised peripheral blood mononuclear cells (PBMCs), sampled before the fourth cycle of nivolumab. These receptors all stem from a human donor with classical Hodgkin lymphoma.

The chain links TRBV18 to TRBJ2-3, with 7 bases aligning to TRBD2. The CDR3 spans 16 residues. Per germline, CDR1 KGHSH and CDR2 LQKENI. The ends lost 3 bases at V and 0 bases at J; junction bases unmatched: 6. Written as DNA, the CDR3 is TGTGCCAGCTCACCTCTGGGTAGCGGGAGCACAGATACGCAGTATTTT. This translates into CASSPLGSGSTDTQYF.

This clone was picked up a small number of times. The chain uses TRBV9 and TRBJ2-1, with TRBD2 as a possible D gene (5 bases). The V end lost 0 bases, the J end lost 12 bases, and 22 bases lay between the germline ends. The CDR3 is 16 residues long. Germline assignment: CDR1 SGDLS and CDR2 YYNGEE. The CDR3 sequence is CASSVAPSASSAGQFF. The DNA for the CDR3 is TGTGCCAGCAGCGTAGCTCCCTCCGCGAGCTCGGCGGGGCAGTTCTTC.

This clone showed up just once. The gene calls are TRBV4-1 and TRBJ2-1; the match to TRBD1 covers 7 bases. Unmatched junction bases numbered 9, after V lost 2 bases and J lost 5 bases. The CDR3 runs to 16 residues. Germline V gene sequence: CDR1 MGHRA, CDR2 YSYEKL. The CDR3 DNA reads TGCGCCAGCAGCCAATCCGGGACAGCCTTGGACAATGAGCAGTTCTTC. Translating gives CASSQSGTALDNEQFF.

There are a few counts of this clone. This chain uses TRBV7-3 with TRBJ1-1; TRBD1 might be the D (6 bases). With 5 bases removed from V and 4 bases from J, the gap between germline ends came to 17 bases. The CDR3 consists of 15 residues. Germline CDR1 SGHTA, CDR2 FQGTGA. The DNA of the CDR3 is TGTGCCAGCAGCGCCTTACAGGGCCCAGCCACTGAAGCTTTCTTT. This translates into CASSALQGPATEAFF.

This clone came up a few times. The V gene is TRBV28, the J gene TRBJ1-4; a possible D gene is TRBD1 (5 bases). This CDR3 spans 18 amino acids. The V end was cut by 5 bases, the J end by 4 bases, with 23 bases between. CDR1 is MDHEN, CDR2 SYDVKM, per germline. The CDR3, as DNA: TGTGCCAGCAGTCCGGGGCGGCGTGGGAGGGTGCTTAATGAAAAACTGTTTTTT. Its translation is CASSPGRRGRVLNEKLFF.

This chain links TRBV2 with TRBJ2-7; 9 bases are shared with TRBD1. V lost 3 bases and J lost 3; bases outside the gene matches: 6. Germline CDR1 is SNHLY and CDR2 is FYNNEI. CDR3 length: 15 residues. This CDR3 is CASSEGQGWIYEQYF. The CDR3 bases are TGTGCCAGCAGTGAGGGACAGGGATGGATCTACGAGCAGTACTTC.

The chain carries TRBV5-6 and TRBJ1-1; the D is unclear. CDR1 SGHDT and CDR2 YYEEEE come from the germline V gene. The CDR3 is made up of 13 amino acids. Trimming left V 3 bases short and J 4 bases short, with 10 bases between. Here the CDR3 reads CASSSWTATEAFF. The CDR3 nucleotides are TGTGCCAGCAGCTCCTGGACGGCCACTGAAGCTTTCTTT.

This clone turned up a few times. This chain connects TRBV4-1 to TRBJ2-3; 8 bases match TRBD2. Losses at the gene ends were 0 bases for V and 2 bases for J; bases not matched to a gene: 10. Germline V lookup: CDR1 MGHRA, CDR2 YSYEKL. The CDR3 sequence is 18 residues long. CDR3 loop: CASSQDRERGPITDTQYF. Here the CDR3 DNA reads TGCGCCAGCAGCCAAGATCGCGAGCGGGGGCCGATCACAGATACGCAGTATTTT.

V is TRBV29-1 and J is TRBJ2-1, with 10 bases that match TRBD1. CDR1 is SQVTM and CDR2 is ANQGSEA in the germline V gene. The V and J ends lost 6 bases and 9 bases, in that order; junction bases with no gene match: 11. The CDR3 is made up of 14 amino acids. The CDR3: CSVDPGQGDSEQFF. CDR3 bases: TGCAGCGTGGATCCCGGACAGGGGGACAGTGAGCAGTTCTTC.

The CDR3: CASSEAGVDTQYF. CDR3 coding DNA: TGTGCCAGCAGTGAAGCGGGGGTAGATACGCAGTATTTT. The chain links TRBV2 to TRBJ2-3, with D perhaps being TRBD1 or TRBD2 (5 bases each). The CDR3 is 13 amino acids. V gave up 0 bases and J gave up 5 bases, with 6 bases separating them. Germline CDR1 is SNHLY and CDR2 is FYNNEI.

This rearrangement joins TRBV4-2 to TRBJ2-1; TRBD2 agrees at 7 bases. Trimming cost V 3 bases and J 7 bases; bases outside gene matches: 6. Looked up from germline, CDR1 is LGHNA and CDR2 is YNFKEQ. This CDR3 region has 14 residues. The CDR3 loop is CASSQTGGKNEQFF. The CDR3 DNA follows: TGTGCCAGCAGCCAGACGGGGGGTAAAAATGAGCAGTTCTTC.

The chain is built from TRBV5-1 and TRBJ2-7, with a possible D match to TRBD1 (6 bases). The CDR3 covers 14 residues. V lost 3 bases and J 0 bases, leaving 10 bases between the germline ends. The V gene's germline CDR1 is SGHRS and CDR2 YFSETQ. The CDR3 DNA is TGCGCCAGCAGCTCAGGACAGAGCTCCTACGAGCAGTACTTC. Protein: CASSSGQSSYEQYF.

The CDR3 coding sequence is TGTGCCAGCAAGCTGACAGGGACTAATGAAAAACTGTTTTTT. Encoded protein: CASKLTGTNEKLFF. The rearrangement joins TRBV14 to TRBJ1-4, with 7 bases identical to TRBD1. Looked up from germline, CDR1 is SGHDN and CDR2 is FVKESK. V shed 7 bases, J shed 2 bases, and the junction held 4 bases outside the gene matches. CDR3 size: 14 residues.

The CDR3 sequence: CASSVGTLGSGANVLTF. For the CDR3, the DNA is TGTGCCAGCAGTGTCGGGACACTTGGATCTGGGGCCAACGTCCTGACTTTC. V and J are TRBV6-1 and TRBJ2-6; tentative D call: TRBD1 (6 bases). The CDR3 length is 17 residues. V was pared by 4 bases and J by 1 base, with 14 bases between. Per germline, CDR1 MNHNS and CDR2 SASEGT.

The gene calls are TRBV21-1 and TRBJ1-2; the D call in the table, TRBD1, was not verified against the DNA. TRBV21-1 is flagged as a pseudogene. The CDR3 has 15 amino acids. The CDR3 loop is CASSPHGRGNYGYTF. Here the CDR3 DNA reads TGTGCCAGCAGCCCCCACGGCAGGGGTAACTATGGCTACACCTTC.

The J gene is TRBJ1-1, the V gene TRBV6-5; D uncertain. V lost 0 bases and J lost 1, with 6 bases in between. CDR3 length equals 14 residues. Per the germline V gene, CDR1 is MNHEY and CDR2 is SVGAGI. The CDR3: CASSYSAANTEAFF. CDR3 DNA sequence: TGTGCCAGCAGTTACTCGGCAGCGAACACTGAAGCTTTCTTT.

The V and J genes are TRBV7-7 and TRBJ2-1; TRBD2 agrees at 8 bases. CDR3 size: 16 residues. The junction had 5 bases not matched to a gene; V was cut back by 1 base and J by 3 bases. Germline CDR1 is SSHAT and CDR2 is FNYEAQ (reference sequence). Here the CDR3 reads CASSLGPGGSYNEQFF. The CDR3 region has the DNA TGTGCCAGCAGCTTAGGTCCGGGGGGGAGCTACAATGAGCAGTTCTTC. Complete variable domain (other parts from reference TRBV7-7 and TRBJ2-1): GAGVSQSPRYKVTKRGQDVTLRCDPISSHATLYWYQQALGQGPEFLTYFNYEAQPDKSGLPSDRFSAERPEGSISTLTIQRTEQRDSAMYRCASSLGPGGSYNEQFFGPGTRLTVL.

The CDR3 DNA follows: TGTGCCAGCAGCTTAGGCGGCTCGGACACTGAAGCTTTCTTT. It translates to CASSLGGSDTEAFF. The gene calls are TRBV7-6 and TRBJ1-1; unclear D gene. V shed 1 base and J shed 3 bases, with 9 bases lying between them. The germline V gene encodes CDR1 SGHVS and CDR2 FNYEAQ. The CDR3 is made up of 14 amino acids.

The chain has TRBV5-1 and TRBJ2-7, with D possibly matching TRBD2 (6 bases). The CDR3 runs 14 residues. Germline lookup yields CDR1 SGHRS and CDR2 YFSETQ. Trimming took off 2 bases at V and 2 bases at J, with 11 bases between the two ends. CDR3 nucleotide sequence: TGCGCCAGCAGCTTCTGGGGCGGGGCCTACGAGCAGTACTTC. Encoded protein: CASSFWGGAYEQYF.

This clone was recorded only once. This CDR3 is CASSLADQGSQYF. CDR3 DNA: TGCGCCAGCAGCTTGGCGGATCAGGGTTCCCAGTACTTC. The chain employs TRBV5-1 and TRBJ2-5; possible D gene TRBD1, 5 bases. The CDR3 has 13 amino acids. CDR1 SGHRS and CDR2 YFSETQ come from the germline V gene. Trimming took off 0 bases at V and 9 bases at J, with 12 bases between the two ends.

The CDR3 nucleotides are TGTGCCAGCAGTTACGTAGCGGGAGTGGGTCACGAGCAGTACTTC. This gives the protein CASSYVAGVGHEQYF. The chain links TRBV27 to TRBJ2-7, with 9 bases that match TRBD2. Germline CDR1 reads MNHEY; CDR2 reads SMNVEV (reference sequence). Trimming took 4 bases from V and 5 from J; bases not matched to a gene: 9. The CDR3 runs 15 residues.

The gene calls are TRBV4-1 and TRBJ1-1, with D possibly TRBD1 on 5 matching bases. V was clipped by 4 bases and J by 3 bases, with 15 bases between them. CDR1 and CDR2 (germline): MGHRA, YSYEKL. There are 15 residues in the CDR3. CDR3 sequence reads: CASSPKRGSYTEAFF. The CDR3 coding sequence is TGCGCCAGCAGCCCAAAAAGGGGTAGTTACACTGAAGCTTTCTTT.

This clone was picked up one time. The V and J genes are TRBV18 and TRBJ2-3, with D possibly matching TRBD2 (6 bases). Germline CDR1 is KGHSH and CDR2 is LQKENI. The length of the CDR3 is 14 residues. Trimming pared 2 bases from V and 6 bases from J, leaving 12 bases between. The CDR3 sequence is CASSPRAGGDTQYF. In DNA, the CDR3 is TGTGCCAGCTCACCAAGAGCTGGGGGGGATACGCAGTATTTT.

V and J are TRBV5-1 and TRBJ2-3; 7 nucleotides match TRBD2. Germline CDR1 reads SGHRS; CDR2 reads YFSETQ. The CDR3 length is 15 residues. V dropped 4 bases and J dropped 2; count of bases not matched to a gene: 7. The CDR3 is CASSLGRGSTDTQYF. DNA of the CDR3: TGCGCCAGCAGCCTTGGGAGGGGTTCCACAGATACGCAGTATTTT.

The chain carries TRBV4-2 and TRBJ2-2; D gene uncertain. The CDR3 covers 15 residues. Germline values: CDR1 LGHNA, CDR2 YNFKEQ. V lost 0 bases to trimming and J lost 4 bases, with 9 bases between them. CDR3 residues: CASSQELLTTGELFF. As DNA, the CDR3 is TGTGCCAGCAGCCAAGAACTACTTACCACCGGGGAGCTGTTTTTT.